These T cell receptor beta chains were read from a single sample in a study of T cells after yellow fever vaccination. TCRdb passed the 5' RACE reads through MiXCR, listing each CDR3 protein once. The data show some 300,000 distinct CDR3 sequences, around 10% seen once. The material was CD4+ T cells sorted from PBMCs, obtained 45 days after the yellow fever booster vaccination. These receptor sequences come from a man aged 18 to 30 who received the YFV17D yellow fever vaccine. Both conserved end residues are part of each CDR3. Fields, in order: clone size, V gene, J gene, D gene, CDR3 DNA, CDR3 protein. The D gene is left open where the match is weak. Size tells how often a clone was seen (once, few, many) or the class of an expanded clone, and some rows leave it out.

>few|TRBV19|TRBJ1-3|NA
TGTGCCAGTAGTCGGCAGTCTGGAAACACCATATATTTT
CASSRQSGNTIYF
>few|TRBV15|TRBJ2-1|NA
TGTGCCACCAGCAGAGATACGGGGGCCGGTGAGCAGTTCTTC
CATSRDTGAGEQFF
>NA|TRBV7-3|TRBJ2-1|TRBD2
TGTGCCAGCAGCGCGGGGGGCAGCTCCTACAATGAGCAGTTCTTC
CASSAGGSSYNEQFF
>NA|TRBV5-1|TRBJ1-4|NA
TGCGCCAGCAGCTTCGAGGGAAATGAAAAACTGTTTTTT
CASSFEGNEKLFF
>many|TRBV27|TRBJ2-7|TRBD1
TGTGCCAGCAGTTTCACCGGACAGGGACTTTTCTACGAGCAGTACTTC
CASSFTGQGLFYEQYF
>few|TRBV7-6|TRBJ2-6|NA
TGTGCCAGCAGCCGATCCCAGGGTCTTGGGGCCAACGTCCTGACTTTC
CASSRSQGLGANVLTF
>NA|TRBV2|TRBJ1-6|NA
TGTGCCAGCAGTCATCAGGAGACTAATTCACCCCTCCACTTT
CASSHQETNSPLHF
>many|TRBV10-3|TRBJ1-2|NA
TGTGCCATCAACCCCGACGGATCCAACTATGGCTACACCTTC
CAINPDGSNYGYTF
>NA|TRBV20-1|TRBJ1-5|NA
TGCAGTGTCGGGGTCGGTAATCAGCCCCAGCATTTT
CSVGVGNQPQHF
>NA|TRBV6-1|TRBJ2-1|NA
TGTGCCAGCAGTGACGAAATTCAGGTTTCCAATGAGCAGTTCTTC
CASSDEIQVSNEQFF
>NA|TRBV20-1|TRBJ2-1|NA
TGCAGTGTCCCCCCAGGAGGGGCCCCCACTTACAATGAGCAGTTCTTC
CSVPPGGAPTYNEQFF
>many|TRBV7-9|TRBJ1-5|NA
TGTGCCAGCAGCTTGAAGGGGGGGCAAGGGGATCAGCCCCAGCATTTT
CASSLKGGQGDQPQHF
>few|TRBV18|TRBJ2-2|TRBD1
TGTGCCAGCTCAAGGGGACAGCCGGGCACCGGGGAGCTGTTTTTT
CASSRGQPGTGELFF
>few|TRBV7-2|TRBJ2-3|TRBD2
TGTGCCAGCAGCTTAGTTGCGGGGGGAACGCAGTATTTT
CASSLVAGGTQYF
>few|TRBV19|TRBJ1-1|NA
TGTGCCAGTAGTCAACTGCCGAGCACTGAAGCTTTCTTT
CASSQLPSTEAFF
>NA|TRBV6-5|TRBJ1-2|TRBD1
TGTGCCAGCCACCAGGGGGACTATGGCTACACCTTC
CASHQGDYGYTF
>few|TRBV20-1|TRBJ1-5|NA
TGCAGTGCTAGGAACATCAGGGACCGGGGCAATCAGCCCCAGCATTTT
CSARNIRDRGNQPQHF
>few|TRBV2|TRBJ2-3|NA
TGTGCCAGCAGTGAGACTAGCACAGATACGCAGTATTTT
CASSETSTDTQYF
>many|TRBV5-1|TRBJ2-3|TRBD1
TGCGCCAGCAGCCGACAGGGAAGTAGCACAGATACGCAGTATTTT
CASSRQGSSTDTQYF
>few|TRBV7-9|TRBJ1-2|NA
TGTGCCAGCAGCCTCGCTGCGGGGGCGCAATTGGGGGGGCACTATGGCTACACCTTC
CASSLAAGAQLGGHYGYTF
>NA|TRBV18|TRBJ2-5|TRBD1
TGTGCCAGCTCACCGGGAAACAGGGGTCAAGAGACCCAGTACTTC
CASSPGNRGQETQYF
>NA|TRBV10-1|TRBJ2-5|NA
TGCGCCAGCAGTGAGTTCCGGGAGGAGACCCAGTACTTC
CASSEFREETQYF
>NA|TRBV6-6|TRBJ2-2|NA
TGTGCCAGCAGTTACCAACCTAATTTCACCGGGGAGCTGTTTTTT
CASSYQPNFTGELFF
>many|TRBV6-1|TRBJ1-5|NA
TGTGCCAGCAGTGGCCAGGGATATAGCAATCAGCCCCAGCATTTT
CASSGQGYSNQPQHF